This T cell receptor (beta chain) was captured in a study of shared clonotypes between healthy human individuals. CDR3 length equals 15 residues. V was clipped by 5 bases and J by 3 bases, with 16 bases between them. Germline CDR1 is SEHNR and CDR2 is FQNEAQ (reference sequence). From CD4+ cells came CD45RA+ naive and CD45RA-negative memory subsets. Profiling relied on immunoSEQ multiplex PCR, and the TCRdb table lists in-frame clones only, not all of them. In the table there are some 2,000,000 clones, 90% to 96% of which are singletons. The source material was naive CD4+ T cells sorted from blood. Subset noted: CD45RA+ positively selected. The clonotype was recovered from a man in his late teens or twenties in good health. The chain carries TRBV7-9 and TRBJ2-5; maybe TRBD2 (5 bases). CDR3 amino acids: CASSDFRLGKETQYF. The DNA for the CDR3 is TGTGCCAGCAGCGACTTCCGCCTCGGGAAAGAGACCCAGTACTTC.